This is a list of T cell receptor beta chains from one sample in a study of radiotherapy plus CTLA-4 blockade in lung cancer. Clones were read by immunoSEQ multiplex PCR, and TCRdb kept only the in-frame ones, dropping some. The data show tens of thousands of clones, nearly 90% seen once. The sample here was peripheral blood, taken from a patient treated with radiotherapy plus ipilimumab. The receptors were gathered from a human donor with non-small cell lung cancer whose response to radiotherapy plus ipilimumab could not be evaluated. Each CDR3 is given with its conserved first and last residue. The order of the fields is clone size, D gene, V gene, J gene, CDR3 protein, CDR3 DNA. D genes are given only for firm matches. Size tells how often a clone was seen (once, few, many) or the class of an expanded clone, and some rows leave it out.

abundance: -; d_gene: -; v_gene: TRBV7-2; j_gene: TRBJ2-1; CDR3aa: CASSLASGLYNEQFF; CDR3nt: TGTGCCAGCAGCTTAGCTAGCGGTCTTTACAATGAGCAGTTCTTC
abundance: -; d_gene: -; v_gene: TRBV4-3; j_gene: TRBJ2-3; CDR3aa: CASSQDLVLALSTDTQYF; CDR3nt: TGCGCCAGCAGCCAAGATCTAGTACTAGCACTAAGCACAGATACGCAGTATTTT
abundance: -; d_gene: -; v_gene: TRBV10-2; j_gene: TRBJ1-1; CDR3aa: CASSGGSGAFF; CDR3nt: TGCGCCAGCAGTGGTGGGTCAGGAGCTTTCTTT
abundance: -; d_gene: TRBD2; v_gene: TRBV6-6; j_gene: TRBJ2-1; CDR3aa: CASRGFGGGLNEQFF; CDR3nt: TGTGCCAGCAGGGGGTTTGGCGGGGGGCTCAATGAGCAGTTCTTC
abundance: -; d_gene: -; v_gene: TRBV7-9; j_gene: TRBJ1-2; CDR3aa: CASTSGSLGGYTF; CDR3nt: TGTGCCAGCACCTCGGGATCCCTGGGGGGCTACACCTTC
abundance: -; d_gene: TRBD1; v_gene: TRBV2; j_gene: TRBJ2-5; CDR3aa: CASSSRQGVGKTQYF; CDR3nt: TGTGCCAGCAGCTCGAGACAGGGGGTAGGGAAGACCCAGTACTTC
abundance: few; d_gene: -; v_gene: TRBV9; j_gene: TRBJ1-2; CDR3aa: CASSPSSGTVYGYTF; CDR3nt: TGTGCCAGCAGCCCCTCTTCCGGGACTGTCTATGGCTACACCTTC
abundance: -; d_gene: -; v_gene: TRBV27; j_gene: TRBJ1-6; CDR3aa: CASRPGTSYNSPLHF; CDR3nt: TGTGCCAGCAGGCCCGGGACATCCTATAATTCACCCCTCCACTTT
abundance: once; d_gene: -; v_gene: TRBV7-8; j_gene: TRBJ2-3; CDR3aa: CASSDDFFGTDTQYF; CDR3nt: TGTGCCAGCAGCGATGACTTTTTTGGCACAGATACGCAGTATTTT
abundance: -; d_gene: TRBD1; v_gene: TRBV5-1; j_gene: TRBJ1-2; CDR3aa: CASSPGQAHYGYTF; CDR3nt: TGCGCCAGCAGCCCTGGACAGGCCCACTATGGCTACACCTTC
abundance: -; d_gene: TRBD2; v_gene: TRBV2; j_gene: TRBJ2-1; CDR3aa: CASSEESGGRPYNEQFF; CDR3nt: TGTGCCAGCAGTGAGGAGTCTGGCGGGAGGCCTTACAATGAGCAGTTCTTC
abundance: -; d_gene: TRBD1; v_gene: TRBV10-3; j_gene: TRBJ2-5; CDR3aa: CAISAPTGGKETQYF; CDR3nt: TGTGCCATCAGTGCTCCGACAGGGGGCAAGGAGACCCAGTACTTC
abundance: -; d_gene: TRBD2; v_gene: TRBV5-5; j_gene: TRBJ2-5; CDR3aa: CASSLEGTSKETQYF; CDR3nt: TGTGCCAGCAGCTTGGAAGGGACTAGCAAAGAGACCCAGTACTTC
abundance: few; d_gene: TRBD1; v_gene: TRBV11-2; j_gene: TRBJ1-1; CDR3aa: CASSLDNRGLNTEAFF; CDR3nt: TGTGCCAGCAGCTTAGACAACAGGGGGCTTAACACTGAAGCTTTCTTT
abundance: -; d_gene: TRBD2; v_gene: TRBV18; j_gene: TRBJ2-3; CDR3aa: CASSPGLASDTQYF; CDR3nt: TGTGCCAGCTCCCCGGGACTAGCGTCAGATACGCAGTATTTT
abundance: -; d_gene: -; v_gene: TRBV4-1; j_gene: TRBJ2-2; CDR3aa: CANGSGPRELFF; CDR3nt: TGCGCCAACGGCAGCGGGCCCAGGGAGCTGTTTTTT
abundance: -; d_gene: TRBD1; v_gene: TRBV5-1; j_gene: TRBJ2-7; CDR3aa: CASSPGTAAGEQYF; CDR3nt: TGCGCCAGCAGCCCTGGGACAGCCGCCGGGGAGCAGTACTTC
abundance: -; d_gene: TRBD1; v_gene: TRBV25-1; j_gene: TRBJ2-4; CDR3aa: CASSSGQGARGKNIQYF; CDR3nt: TGTGCCAGCAGTTCGGGACAGGGGGCGCGAGGTAAAAACATTCAGTACTTC
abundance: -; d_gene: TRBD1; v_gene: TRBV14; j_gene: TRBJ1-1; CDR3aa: CASSQAGTGGFVTEAFF; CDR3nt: TGTGCCAGCAGCCAAGCGGGGACAGGGGGTTTTGTTACTGAAGCTTTCTTT
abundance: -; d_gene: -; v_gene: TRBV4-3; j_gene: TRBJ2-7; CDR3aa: CASSQERQVMGEQYF; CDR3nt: TGCGCCAGCAGCCAGGAAAGACAGGTCATGGGGGAGCAGTACTTC
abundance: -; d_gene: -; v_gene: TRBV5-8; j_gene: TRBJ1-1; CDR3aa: CASSLGGRENTEAFF; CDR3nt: TGTGCCAGCAGCTTGGGGGGCAGGGAGAACACTGAAGCTTTCTTT
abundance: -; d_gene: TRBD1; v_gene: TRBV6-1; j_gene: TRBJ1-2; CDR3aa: CASREDRPNYGYTF; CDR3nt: TGTGCCAGCAGGGAGGACAGGCCTAACTATGGCTACACCTTC
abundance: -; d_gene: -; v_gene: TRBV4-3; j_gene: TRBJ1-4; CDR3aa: CASSQDPQPGNEKLFF; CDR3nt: TGCGCCAGCAGCCAAGATCCCCAACCAGGGAATGAAAAACTGTTTTTT
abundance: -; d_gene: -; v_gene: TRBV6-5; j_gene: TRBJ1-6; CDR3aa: CASSYPDNAAPLHF; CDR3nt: TGTGCCAGCAGTTACCCGGACAACGCGGCACCCCTCCACTTT
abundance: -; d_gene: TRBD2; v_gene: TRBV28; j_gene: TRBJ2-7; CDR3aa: CASGRPQGRASGTYEQYF; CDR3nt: TGTGCCAGCGGCCGTCCCCAGGGGCGGGCTAGCGGGACCTACGAGCAGTACTTC
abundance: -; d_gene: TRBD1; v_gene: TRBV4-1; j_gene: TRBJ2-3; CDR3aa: CASSLRTGYRTDTQYF; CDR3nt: TGCGCCAGCAGCCTGAGGACAGGGTATAGGACAGATACGCAGTATTTT
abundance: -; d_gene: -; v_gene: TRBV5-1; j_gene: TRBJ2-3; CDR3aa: CASSPDSGPGTDTQYF; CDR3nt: TGCGCCAGCAGCCCGGACAGTGGCCCTGGAACAGATACGCAGTATTTT
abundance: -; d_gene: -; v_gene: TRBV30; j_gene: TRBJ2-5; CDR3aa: CAWRGGGETQYF; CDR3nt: TGTGCCTGGAGAGGCGGGGGCGAGACCCAGTACTTC
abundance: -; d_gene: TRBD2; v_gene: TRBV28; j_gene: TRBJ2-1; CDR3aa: CASSPPAGGPSYNEQFF; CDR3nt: TGTGCCAGCAGTCCCCCAGCGGGAGGGCCGTCCTACAATGAGCAGTTCTTC
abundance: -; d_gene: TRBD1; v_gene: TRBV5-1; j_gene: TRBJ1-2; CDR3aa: CASSSDRAGLWGYTF; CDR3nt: TGCGCCAGCAGCTCCGACAGGGCCGGCCTATGGGGCTACACCTTC
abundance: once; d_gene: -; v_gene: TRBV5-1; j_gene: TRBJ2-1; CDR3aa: CASSLTRSSYNEQFF; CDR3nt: TGCGCCAGCAGCTTGACTCGGAGCTCCTACAATGAGCAGTTCTTC
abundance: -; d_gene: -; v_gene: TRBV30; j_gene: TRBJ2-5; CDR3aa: CAWSEGRGRQETQYF; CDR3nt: TGTGCCTGGAGTGAGGGCAGGGGAAGGCAAGAGACCCAGTACTTC
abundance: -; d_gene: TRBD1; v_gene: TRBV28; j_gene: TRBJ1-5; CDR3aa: CASIRTGAFGNQPQHF; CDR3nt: TGTGCCAGCATCCGGACAGGGGCTTTTGGCAATCAGCCCCAGCATTTT
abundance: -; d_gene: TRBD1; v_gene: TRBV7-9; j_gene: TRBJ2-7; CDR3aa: CASSLAGDRAPVNYEQYF; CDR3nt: TGTGCCAGCAGCTTAGCGGGGGACAGAGCCCCTGTTAACTACGAGCAGTACTTC
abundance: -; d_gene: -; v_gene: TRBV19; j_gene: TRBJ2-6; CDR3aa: CASSLALNRGISVSGANVLTF; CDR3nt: TGTGCCAGTAGCCTGGCGCTAAATCGGGGTATCTCCGTATCTGGGGCCAACGTCCTGACTTTC
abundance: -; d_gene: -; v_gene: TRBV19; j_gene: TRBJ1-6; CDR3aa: CASSVRGGDSPLHF; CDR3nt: TGTGCCAGTAGTGTCAGGGGTGGGGATTCACCCCTCCACTTT
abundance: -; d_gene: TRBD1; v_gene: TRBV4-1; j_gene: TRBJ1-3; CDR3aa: CASSQEGTGVGNTIYF; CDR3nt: TGCGCCAGCAGCCAAGAGGGGACAGGCGTCGGAAACACCATATATTTT
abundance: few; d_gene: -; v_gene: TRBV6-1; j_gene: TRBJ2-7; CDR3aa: CASSHRPSSYEQYF; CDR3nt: TGTGCCAGCAGTCACAGGCCGAGCTCCTACGAGCAGTACTTC
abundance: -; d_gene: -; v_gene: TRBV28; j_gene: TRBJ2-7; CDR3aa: CASSSGTRAYEQYF; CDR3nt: TGTGCCAGCAGCTCCGGGACAAGAGCCTACGAGCAGTACTTC
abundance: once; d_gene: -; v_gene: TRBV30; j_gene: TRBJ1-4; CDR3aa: CAWSGGRGREKLFF; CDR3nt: TGTGCCTGGAGTGGAGGGAGGGGAAGGGAAAAACTGTTTTTT
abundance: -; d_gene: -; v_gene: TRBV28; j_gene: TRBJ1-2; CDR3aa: CASSSPRGYGYTF; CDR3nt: TGTGCCAGCAGTTCCCCAAGAGGGTATGGCTACACCTTC
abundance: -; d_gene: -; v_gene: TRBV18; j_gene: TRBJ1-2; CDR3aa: CATSARGGANYGYTF; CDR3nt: TGTGCCACCTCTGCTCGAGGCGGAGCTAACTATGGCTACACCTTC
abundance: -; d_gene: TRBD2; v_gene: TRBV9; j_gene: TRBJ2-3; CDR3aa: CASSVGTSKDTDTQYF; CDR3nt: TGTGCCAGCAGCGTTGGGACTAGCAAAGACACAGATACGCAGTATTTT
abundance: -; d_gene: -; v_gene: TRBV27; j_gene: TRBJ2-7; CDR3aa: CASSLSGGLEQYF; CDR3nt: TGTGCCAGCAGTTTATCGGGCGGGTTAGAGCAGTACTTC
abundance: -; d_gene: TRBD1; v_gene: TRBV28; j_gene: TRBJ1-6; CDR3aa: CASRTGDSKSPLHF; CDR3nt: TGTGCCAGCAGGACCGGGGACAGTAAATCACCCCTCCACTTT
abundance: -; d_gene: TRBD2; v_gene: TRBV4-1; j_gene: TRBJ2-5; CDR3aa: CASSQLQGLAGRGQETQYF; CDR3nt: TGCGCCAGCAGCCAGCTCCAGGGACTAGCGGGACGAGGCCAAGAGACCCAGTACTTC
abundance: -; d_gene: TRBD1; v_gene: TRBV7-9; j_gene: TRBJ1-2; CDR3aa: CASSLGQGVNGYTF; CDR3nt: TGTGCCAGCAGCTTGGGACAGGGGGTAAATGGCTACACCTTC
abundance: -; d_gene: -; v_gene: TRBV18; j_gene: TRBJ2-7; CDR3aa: CASSPPVSYEQYF; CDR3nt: TGTGCCAGCTCACCACCGGTCAGCTACGAGCAGTACTTC
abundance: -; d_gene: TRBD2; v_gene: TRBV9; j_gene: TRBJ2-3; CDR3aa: CASSVGSGGADTQYF; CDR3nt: TGTGCCAGCAGCGTAGGTAGCGGGGGGGCAGATACGCAGTATTTT
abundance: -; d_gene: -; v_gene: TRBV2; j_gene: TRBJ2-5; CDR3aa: CASSDGTSQETQYF; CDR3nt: TGTGCCAGCAGTGACGGGACATCCCAAGAGACCCAGTACTTC
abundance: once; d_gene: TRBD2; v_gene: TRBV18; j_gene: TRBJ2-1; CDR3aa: CASSPSGGYNEQFF; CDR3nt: TGTGCCAGCTCACCATCGGGGGGCTACAATGAGCAGTTCTTC
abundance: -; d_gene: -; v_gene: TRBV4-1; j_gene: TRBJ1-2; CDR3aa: CASSQGEGANYGYTF; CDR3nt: TGCGCCAGCAGCCAAGGAGAGGGGGCTAACTATGGCTACACCTTC
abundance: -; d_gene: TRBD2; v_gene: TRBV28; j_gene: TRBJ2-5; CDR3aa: CASRWGQGGQETQYF; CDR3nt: TGTGCCAGCAGGTGGGGCCAGGGAGGGCAAGAGACCCAGTACTTC
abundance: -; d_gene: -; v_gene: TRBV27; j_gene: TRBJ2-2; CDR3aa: CASSSHLVAMNTGELFF; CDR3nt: TGTGCCAGCAGTTCGCACCTGGTAGCAATGAACACCGGGGAGCTGTTTTTT
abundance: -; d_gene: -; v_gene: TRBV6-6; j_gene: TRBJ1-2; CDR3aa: CASSYSGSPTDGYTF; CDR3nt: TGTGCCAGCAGTTACTCGGGCAGCCCCACGGATGGCTACACCTTC
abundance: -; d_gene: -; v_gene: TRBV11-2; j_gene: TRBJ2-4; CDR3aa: CASSLAARRGINIQYF; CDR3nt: TGTGCCAGCAGCTTAGCGGCCAGAAGGGGAATTAACATTCAGTACTTC
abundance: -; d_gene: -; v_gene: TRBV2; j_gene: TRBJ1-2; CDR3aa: CASTGQFLANYGYTF; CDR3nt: TGTGCCAGCACCGGACAGTTCTTAGCTAACTATGGCTACACCTTC